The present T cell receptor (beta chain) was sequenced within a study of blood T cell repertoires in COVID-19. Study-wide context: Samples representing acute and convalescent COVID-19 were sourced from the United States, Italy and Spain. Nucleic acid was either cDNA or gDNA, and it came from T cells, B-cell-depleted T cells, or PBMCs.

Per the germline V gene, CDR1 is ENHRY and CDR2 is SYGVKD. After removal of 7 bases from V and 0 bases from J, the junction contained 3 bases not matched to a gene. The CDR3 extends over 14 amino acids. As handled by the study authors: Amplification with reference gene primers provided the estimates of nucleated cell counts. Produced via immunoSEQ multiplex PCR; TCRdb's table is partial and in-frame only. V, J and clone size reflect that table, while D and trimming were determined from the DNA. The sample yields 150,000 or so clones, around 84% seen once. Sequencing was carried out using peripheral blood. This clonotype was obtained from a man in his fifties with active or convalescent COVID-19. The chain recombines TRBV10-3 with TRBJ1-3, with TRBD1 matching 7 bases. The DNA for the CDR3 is TGTGCCATCAAACCAGGGGGCTCTGGAAACACCATATATTTT. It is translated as CAIKPGGSGNTIYF.